This is a list of T cell receptor beta chains from one sample in a study of T cells in Graves' hyperthyroidism and ophthalmopathy. MiXCR, run by TCRdb on the multiplex PCR reads, gives a single entry per CDR3 protein. The table records approximately 250,000 distinct CDR3 sequences, around 24% of them present only once. The sample was blood. The receptor set was obtained from a woman aged 40 to 50 with Graves' ophthalmopathy. CDR3s include the opening cysteine and the closing phenylalanine or tryptophan. The order of the fields is J gene, V gene, clone size, D gene, CDR3 length, CDR3 protein, CDR3 DNA. D genes are given only for firm matches. Clone size is given for some rows only: seen once, a few or many times, or a class if the clone is expanded.

TRBJ1-1 | TRBV7-2 | many | TRBD1 | 16 | CASSLTGQGVNTEAFF | TGCGCCAGCAGCTTAACTGGACAGGGGGTGAACACTGAAGCTTTCTTT
TRBJ1-2 | TRBV5-1 | many | TRBD1 | 18 | CASSVSYRGLRLNYGYTF | TGCGCCAGCAGCGTATCCTACAGGGGACTCAGGCTTAACTATGGCTACACCTTC
TRBJ2-7 | TRBV5-1 | many | TRBD2 | 16 | CASSVATSGTGSEQYF | TGCGCCAGCAGTGTTGCGACTAGCGGGACTGGGTCCGAGCAGTACTTC
TRBJ1-1 | TRBV6-5 | many | TRBD1 | 14 | CASNPDRANTEAFF | TGTGCCAGCAATCCCGACAGGGCGAACACTGAAGCTTTCTTT
TRBJ1-5 | TRBV6-1 | many | . | 14 | CASSPTESNQPQHF | TGTGCCAGCAGTCCGACAGAGAGCAATCAGCCCCAGCATTTT
TRBJ1-2 | TRBV6-1 | . | . | 14 | CASSRVGFGYGYNF | TGTGCCAGCAGTAGGGTCGGGTTCGGCTATGGCTACAACTTC
TRBJ1-5 | TRBV12-3/TRBV12-4 | . | . | 14 | CASTLGARNQPQHF | TGTGCCAGCACCCTGGGGGCGCGGAATCAGCCCCAGCATTTT
TRBJ2-7 | TRBV7-2 | . | TRBD1 | 14 | CASSLNRGLKGQYF | TGTGCCAGCAGCCTAAACAGGGGGCTAAAGGGGCAGTACTTC
TRBJ2-7 | TRBV3-1 | many | TRBD2 | 18 | CASSALTPLADRAYEQYF | TGTGCCAGCAGCGCTCTGACCCCTCTAGCGGACCGTGCCTACGAGCAGTACTTC
TRBJ2-7 | TRBV7-9 | many | . | 12 | CASSLVYNEQYF | TGTGCCAGCAGCTTAGTTTATAACGAGCAGTACTTC